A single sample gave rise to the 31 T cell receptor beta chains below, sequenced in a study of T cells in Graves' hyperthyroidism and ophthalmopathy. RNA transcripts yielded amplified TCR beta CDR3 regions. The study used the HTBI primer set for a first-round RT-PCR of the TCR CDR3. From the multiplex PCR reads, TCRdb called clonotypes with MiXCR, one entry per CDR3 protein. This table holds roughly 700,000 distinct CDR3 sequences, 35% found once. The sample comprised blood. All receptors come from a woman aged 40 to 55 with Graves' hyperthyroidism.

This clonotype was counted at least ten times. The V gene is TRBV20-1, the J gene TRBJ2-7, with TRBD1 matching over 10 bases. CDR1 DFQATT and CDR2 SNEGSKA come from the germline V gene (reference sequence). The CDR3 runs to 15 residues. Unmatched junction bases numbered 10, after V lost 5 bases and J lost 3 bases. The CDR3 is CSAPGWTGGSYEQYF. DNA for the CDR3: TGCAGTGCTCCCGGCTGGACAGGGGGTAGCTACGAGCAGTACTTC.

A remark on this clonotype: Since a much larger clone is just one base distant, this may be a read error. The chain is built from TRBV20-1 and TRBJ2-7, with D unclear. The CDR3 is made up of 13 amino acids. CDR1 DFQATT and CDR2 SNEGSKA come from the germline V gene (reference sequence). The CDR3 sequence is CSAGDRSVGEQYF. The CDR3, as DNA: TGCAGTGCTGGAGATCGATCGGTTGGCGAGCAGTACTTC.

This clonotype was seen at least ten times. The CDR3 DNA sequence: TGTGCCACCAGCAGCCCCGCAGGCTATGGCTACACCTTC. This codes for CATSSPAGYGYTF. This chain links TRBV15 with TRBJ1-2; no firm D call. The CDR3 runs 13 residues. The V end was cut by 3 bases, the J end by 4 bases, with 9 bases between. Germline values: CDR1 LNHNV, CDR2 YYDKDF (reference sequence).

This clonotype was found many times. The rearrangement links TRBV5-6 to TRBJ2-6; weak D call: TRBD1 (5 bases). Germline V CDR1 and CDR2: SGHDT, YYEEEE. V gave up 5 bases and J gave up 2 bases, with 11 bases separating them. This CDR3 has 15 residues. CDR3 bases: TGTGCCAGCAGTTTAAGGGGCACTGGGGCCAACGTCCTGACTTTC. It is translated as CASSLRGTGANVLTF.

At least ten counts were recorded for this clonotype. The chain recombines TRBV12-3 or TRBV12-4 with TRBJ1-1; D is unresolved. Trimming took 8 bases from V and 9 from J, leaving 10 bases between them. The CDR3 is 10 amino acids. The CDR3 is CASGRLKAFF. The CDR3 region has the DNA TGTGCCAGCGGACGATTAAAAGCTTTCTTT.

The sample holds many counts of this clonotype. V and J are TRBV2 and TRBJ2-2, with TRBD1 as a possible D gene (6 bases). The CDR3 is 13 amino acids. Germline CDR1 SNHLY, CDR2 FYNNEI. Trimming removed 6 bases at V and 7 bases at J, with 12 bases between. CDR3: CASSGDIDGELFF. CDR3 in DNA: TGTGCCAGCAGCGGGGACATCGACGGGGAGCTGTTTTTT. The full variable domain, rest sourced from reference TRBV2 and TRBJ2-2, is EPEVTQTPSHQVTQMGQEVILRCVPISNHLYFYWYRQILGQKVEFLVSFYNNEISEKSEIFDDQFSVERPDGSNFTLKIRSTKLEDSAMYFCASSGDIDGELFFGEGSRLTVL.

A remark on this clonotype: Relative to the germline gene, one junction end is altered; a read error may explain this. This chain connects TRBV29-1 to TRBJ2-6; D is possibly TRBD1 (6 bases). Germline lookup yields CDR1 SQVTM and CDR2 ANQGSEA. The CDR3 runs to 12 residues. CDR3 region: CSATGQSDTEAF. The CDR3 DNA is TGCAGCGCCACCGGACAGAGCGACACTGAAGCTTTC.

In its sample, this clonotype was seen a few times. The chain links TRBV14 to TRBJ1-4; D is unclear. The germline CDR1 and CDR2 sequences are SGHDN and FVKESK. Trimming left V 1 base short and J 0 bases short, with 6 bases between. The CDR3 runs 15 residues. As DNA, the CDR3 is TGTGCCAGCAGCCAAGCAGGCCCAACTAATGAAAAACTGTTTTTT. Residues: CASSQAGPTNEKLFF.

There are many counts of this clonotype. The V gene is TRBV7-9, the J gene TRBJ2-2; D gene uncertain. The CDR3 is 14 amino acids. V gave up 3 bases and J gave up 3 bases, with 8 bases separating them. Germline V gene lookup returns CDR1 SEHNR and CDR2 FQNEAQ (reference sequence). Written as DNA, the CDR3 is TGTGCCAGCAGCTTGGCCCTAGACACCGGGGAGCTGTTTTTT. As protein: CASSLALDTGELFF.

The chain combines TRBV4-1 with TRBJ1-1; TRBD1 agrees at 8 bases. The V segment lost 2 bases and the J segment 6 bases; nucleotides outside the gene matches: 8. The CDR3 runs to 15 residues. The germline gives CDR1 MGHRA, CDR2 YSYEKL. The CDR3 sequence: CASSQLYRGSPEAFF. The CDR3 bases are TGCGCCAGCAGCCAACTGTACAGGGGGAGCCCTGAAGCTTTCTTT.

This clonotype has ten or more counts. For the CDR3, the DNA is TGTGCCAGTAGTCACATGGGAGAGCCTGGGGCCAACGTCCTGACTTTC. This sequence encodes CASSHMGEPGANVLTF. The chain couples TRBV19 to TRBJ2-6, with D possibly being TRBD2 (5 bases). Germline assignment: CDR1 LNHDA and CDR2 SQIVND (reference sequence). Trimming pared 5 bases from V and 2 bases from J, leaving 13 bases between. The CDR3 loop spans 16 amino acids.

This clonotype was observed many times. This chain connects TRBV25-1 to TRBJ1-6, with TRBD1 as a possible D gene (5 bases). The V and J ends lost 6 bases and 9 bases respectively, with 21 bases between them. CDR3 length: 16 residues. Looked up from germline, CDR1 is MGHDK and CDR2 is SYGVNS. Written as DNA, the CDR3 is TGTGCCAGCAGGGGTGGAGGGGAGGCTTGGAGTTCACCCCTCCACTTT. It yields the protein CASRGGGEAWSSPLHF. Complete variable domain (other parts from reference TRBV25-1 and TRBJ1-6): EADIYQTPRYLVIGTGKKITLECSQTMGHDKMYWYQQDPGMELHLIHYSYGVNSTEKGDLSSESTVSRIRTEHFPLTLESARPSHTSQYLCASRGGGEAWSSPLHFGNGTRLTVT.

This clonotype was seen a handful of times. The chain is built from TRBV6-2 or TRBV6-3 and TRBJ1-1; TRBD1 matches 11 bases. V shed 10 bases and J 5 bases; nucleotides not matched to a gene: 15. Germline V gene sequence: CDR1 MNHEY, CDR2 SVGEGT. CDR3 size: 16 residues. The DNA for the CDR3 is TGTGCCATCTCGGAGGACAGGGGGCATAGGTGGACTGAAGCTTTCTTT. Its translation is CAISEDRGHRWTEAFF.

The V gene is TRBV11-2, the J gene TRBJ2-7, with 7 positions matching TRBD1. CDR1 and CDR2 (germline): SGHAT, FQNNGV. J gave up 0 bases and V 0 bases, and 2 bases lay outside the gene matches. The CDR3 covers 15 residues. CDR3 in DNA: TGTGCCAGCAGCTTAGAGGGGGACAGCTCCTACGAGCAGTACTTC. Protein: CASSLEGDSSYEQYF.

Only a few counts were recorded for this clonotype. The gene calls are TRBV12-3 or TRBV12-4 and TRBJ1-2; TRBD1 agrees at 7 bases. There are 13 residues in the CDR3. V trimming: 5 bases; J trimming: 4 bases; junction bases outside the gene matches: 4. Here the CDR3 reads CASSNRGIYGYTF. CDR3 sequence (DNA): TGTGCCAGCAGTAACAGGGGAATCTATGGCTACACCTTC.

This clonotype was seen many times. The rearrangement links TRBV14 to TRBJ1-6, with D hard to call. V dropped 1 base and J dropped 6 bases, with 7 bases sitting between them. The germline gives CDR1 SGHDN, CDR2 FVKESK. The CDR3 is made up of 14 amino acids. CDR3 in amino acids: CASSQGGGNSPLHF. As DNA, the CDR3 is TGTGCCAGCAGCCAAGGGGGAGGTAATTCACCCCTCCACTTT.

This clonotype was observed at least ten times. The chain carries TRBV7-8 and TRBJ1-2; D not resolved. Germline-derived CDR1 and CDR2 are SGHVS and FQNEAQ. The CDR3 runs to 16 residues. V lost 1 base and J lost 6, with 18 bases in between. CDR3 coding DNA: TGTGCCAGCAGCTTAGGGTACTTACAGTTAGCAGATGGCTACACCTTC. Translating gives CASSLGYLQLADGYTF.

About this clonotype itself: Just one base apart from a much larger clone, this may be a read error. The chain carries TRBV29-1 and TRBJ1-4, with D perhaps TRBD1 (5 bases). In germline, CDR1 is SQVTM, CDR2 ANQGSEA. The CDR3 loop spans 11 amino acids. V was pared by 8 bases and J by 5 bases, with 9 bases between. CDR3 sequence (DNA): TGCAGCATTCGGGGGAATGAAAAACTGTTTTTT. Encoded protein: CSIRGNEKLFF.

CDR3 sequence reads: CASSFQGYTQYF. The CDR3 bases are TGTGCCAGCAGTTTCCAGGGCTATACGCAGTATTTT. The rearrangement links TRBV7-2 to TRBJ2-3, with a weak D call TRBD1 (5 bases). The CDR3 consists of 12 residues. Trimming removed 6 bases at V and 7 bases at J, with 11 bases between. CDR1 SGHTA and CDR2 FQGNSA come from the germline V gene.

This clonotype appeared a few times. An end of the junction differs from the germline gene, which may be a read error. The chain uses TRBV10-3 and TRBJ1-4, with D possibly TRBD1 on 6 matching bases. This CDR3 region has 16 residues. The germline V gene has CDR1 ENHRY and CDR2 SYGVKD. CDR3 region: CASSSRRGGGNEKLFF. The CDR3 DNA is TGTGCCAGCAGTTCACGGAGGGGGGGAGGTAATGAAAAACTGTTTTTT.

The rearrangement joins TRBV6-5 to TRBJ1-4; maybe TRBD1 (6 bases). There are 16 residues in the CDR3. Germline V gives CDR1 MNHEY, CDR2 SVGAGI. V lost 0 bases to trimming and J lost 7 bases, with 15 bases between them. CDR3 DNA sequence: TGTGCCAGCAGTTACTCCGGGGCCGGGGGCGGTGAAAAACTGTTTTTT. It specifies CASSYSGAGGGEKLFF.

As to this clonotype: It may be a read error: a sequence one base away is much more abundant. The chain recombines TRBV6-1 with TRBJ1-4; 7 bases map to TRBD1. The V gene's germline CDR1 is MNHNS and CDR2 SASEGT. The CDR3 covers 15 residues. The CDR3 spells CASSRADRPNEKPFF. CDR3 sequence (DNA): TGTGCCAGCAGCCGAGCGGACAGGCCCAATGAAAAACCGTTTTTT.

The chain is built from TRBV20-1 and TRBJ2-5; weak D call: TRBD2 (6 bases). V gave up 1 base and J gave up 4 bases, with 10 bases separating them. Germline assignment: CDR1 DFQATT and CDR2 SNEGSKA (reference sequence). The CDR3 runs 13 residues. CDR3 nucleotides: TGCAGTGCTAGAGCCGGGAGCGGAGAGACCCAGTACTTC. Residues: CSARAGSGETQYF.

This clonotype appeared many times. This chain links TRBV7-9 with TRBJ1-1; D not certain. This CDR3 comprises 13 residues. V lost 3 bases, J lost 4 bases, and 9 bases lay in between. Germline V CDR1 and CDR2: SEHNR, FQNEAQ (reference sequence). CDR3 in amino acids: CASSFGVGTEAFF. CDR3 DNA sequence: TGTGCCAGCAGCTTCGGGGTGGGCACTGAAGCTTTCTTT.

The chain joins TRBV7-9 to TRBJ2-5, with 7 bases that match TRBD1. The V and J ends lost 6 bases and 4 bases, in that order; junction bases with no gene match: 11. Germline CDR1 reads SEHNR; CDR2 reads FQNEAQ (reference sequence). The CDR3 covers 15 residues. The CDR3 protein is CASSEMTGSGETQYF. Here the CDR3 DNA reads TGTGCCAGCAGTGAAATGACAGGGAGTGGAGAGACCCAGTACTTC.

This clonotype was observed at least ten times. The DNA of the CDR3 is TGTGCCAGCAGCTTAGGTGCAGCTTCAGGGTTGGGAGAGACCCAGTACTTC. This translates into CASSLGAASGLGETQYF. The gene calls are TRBV7-2 and TRBJ2-5; TRBD1 might be the D (5 bases). This CDR3 has 17 residues. V was cut by 1 base and J by 4 bases, with 19 bases left in between. Germline CDR1 is SGHTA and CDR2 is FQGNSA.

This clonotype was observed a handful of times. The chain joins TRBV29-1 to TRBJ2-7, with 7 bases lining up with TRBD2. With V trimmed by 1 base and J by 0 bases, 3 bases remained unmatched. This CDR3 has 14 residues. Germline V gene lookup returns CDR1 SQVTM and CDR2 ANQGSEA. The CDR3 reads CSVEGLAASYEQYF. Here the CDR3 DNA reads TGCAGCGTTGAAGGCCTAGCGGCCTCCTACGAGCAGTACTTC.

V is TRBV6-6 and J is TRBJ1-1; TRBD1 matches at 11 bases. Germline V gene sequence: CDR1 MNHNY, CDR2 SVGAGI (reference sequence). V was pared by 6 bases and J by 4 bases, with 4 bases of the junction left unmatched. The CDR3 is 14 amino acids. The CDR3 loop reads CASRQGQGGTEAFF. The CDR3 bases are TGTGCCAGCAGACAGGGACAGGGGGGCACTGAAGCTTTCTTT.

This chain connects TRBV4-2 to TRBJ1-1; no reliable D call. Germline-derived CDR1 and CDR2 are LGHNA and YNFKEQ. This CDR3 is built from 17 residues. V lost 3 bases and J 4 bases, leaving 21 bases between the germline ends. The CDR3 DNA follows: TGTGCCAGCAGCCAGGACTCGAACCCGGGAAGAGGCACTGAAGCTTTCTTT. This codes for CASSQDSNPGRGTEAFF.

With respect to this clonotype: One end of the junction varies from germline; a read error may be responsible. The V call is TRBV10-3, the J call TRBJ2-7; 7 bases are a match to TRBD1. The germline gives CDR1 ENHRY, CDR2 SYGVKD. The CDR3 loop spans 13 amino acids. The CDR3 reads CASSAQGTYKQYF. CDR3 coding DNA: TGTGCCAGCAGTGCACAGGGGACCTACAAGCAGTACTTC.

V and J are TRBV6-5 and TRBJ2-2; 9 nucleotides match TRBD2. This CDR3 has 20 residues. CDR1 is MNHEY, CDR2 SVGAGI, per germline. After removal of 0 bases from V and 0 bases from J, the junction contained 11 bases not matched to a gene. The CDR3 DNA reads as TGTGCCAGCAGTTACTCGATGGGGGCTAGCGGGACGCCGAACACCGGGGAGCTGTTTTTT. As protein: CASSYSMGASGTPNTGELFF.